The next 26 T cell receptor beta chains were all read from a single sample in a study of cytomegalovirus exposure and HLA in healthy donors. Using immunoSEQ multiplex PCR, the repertoire was profiled, and TCRdb retains in-frame clones only, with some absent. The sample lists approximately 65,000 clones; 94% were seen once. The specimen was PBMCs. The receptor set was obtained from a woman aged 18-29 years in good health and CMV-seronegative.

The rearrangement links TRBV19 to TRBJ2-2, with a tentative D call TRBD1 (6 bases). CDR1 is LNHDA and CDR2 is SQIVND in the germline V gene (reference sequence). The V and J ends lost 5 bases and 6 bases respectively, with 10 bases between them. This CDR3 is 13 amino acids long. The CDR3 DNA sequence: TGTGCCAGTAGTCCGAACAGGGCCGGGGAGCTGTTTTTT. It specifies CASSPNRAGELFF.

The rearrangement uses TRBV6-6 and TRBJ2-1, with 7 bases aligning to TRBD1. Trimming removed 5 bases from V and 1 base from J; junction bases left unmatched: 8. Germline values: CDR1 MNHNY, CDR2 SVGAGI (reference sequence). There are 16 residues in the CDR3. CDR3 DNA: TGTGCCAGCAGTACCCCACCGGGACAGTCCTACAATGAGCAGTTCTTC. Its protein is CASSTPPGQSYNEQFF.

V and J are TRBV6-8 and TRBJ2-3; a weak D match, TRBD2 (6 bases). CDR3 length: 13 residues. V was pared by 4 bases and J by 4 bases, with 9 bases between. Germline CDR1 reads MNHGY; CDR2 reads SAAAGT. The CDR3, as DNA: TGTGCCAGCAGTTGGACTATCGCAGATACGCAGTATTTT. Protein product: CASSWTIADTQYF.

The chain joins TRBV5-4 to TRBJ1-1; 9 nucleotides agree with TRBD1. CDR3 length equals 13 residues. Germline loops: CDR1 SGHNT, CDR2 YYREEE (reference sequence). The trim removed 4 bases at V and 3 bases at J, leaving 1 base unmatched. The CDR3 here is CASSRDRDTEAFF. The CDR3 DNA follows: TGTGCCAGCAGCAGGGACAGGGACACTGAAGCTTTCTTT.

This chain joins TRBV6-4 and TRBJ2-3; weak D call: TRBD1 (6 bases). Germline assignment: CDR1 MRHNA and CDR2 SNTAGT. The CDR3 runs 16 residues. V was pared by 4 bases and J by 1 base, with 15 bases between. The chain's CDR3 is CASSGGQEGGTDTQYF. The CDR3 nucleotides are TGTGCCAGCAGTGGGGGGCAAGAGGGGGGCACAGATACGCAGTATTTT.

This chain links TRBV4-1 with TRBJ1-1; 7 nucleotides agree with TRBD1. With V trimmed by 0 bases and J by 8 bases, 6 bases remained unmatched. The CDR3 extends over 14 amino acids. In germline, CDR1 is MGHRA, CDR2 YSYEKL. The CDR3 DNA reads as TGCGCCAGCAGCCAAGAGACAGGGCTTAAGGAAGCTTTCTTT. Protein sequence: CASSQETGLKEAFF.

In DNA form, the CDR3 reads TGTGCCAGCAGCCAACGGGGTCTAGCGGGTTTAACCGGGGAGCTGTTTTTT. Its translation is CASSQRGLAGLTGELFF. V usage is TRBV14 and J usage is TRBJ2-2, with 8 bases that match TRBD2. CDR1 and CDR2 (germline): SGHDN, FVKESK. The CDR3 covers 17 residues. With 2 bases clipped from V and 5 bases from J, the junction kept 10 bases outside the gene matches.

The J gene is TRBJ1-6, the V gene TRBV5-4, with 7 bases identical to TRBD1. Trimming took 5 bases from V and 7 from J; bases not matched to a gene: 15. The length of the CDR3 is 17 residues. Germline-derived CDR1 and CDR2 are SGHNT and YYREEE (reference sequence). In nucleotides, the CDR3 is TGTGCCAGCAGGATGTCCCCTTTGTCAGGGGGAAATTCACCCCTCCACTTT. Encoded protein: CASRMSPLSGGNSPLHF.

The chain couples TRBV28 to TRBJ2-7; D ambiguous. The V end lost 8 bases, the J end lost 1 base, and 6 bases lay between the germline ends. Germline CDR1 MDHEN, CDR2 SYDVKM. This CDR3 is 11 amino acids long. DNA for the CDR3: TGTGCCAGCCAGGCGTCCTACGAGCAGTACTTC. Encoded protein: CASQASYEQYF.

The chain combines TRBV2 with TRBJ1-5; TRBD1 aligns across 7 bases. The V gene end was trimmed by 8 bases and the J gene end by 0 bases; junction bases not matched to a gene: 4. This CDR3 has 14 residues. Looked up from germline, CDR1 is SNHLY and CDR2 is FYNNEI. The CDR3 DNA sequence: TGTGCCAGCGGGACAGTTTATAGCAATCAGCCCCAGCATTTT. Translating it yields CASGTVYSNQPQHF. Drawing the rest from reference TRBV2 and TRBJ1-5, the complete variable domain is EPEVTQTPSHQVTQMGQEVILRCVPISNHLYFYWYRQILGQKVEFLVSFYNNEISEKSEIFDDQFSVERPDGSNFTLKIRSTKLEDSAMYFCASGTVYSNQPQHFGDGTRLSIL.

The chain is built from TRBV27 and TRBJ2-1; 9 bases align to TRBD2. Germline CDR1 and CDR2: MNHEY and SMNVEV (reference sequence). Trimming removed 4 bases from V and 4 bases from J; junction bases left unmatched: 5. This CDR3 is 15 amino acids long. CDR3 DNA: TGTGCCAGCAGTTACACTAGCGGGCCTTACAATGAGCAGTTCTTC. This encodes CASSYTSGPYNEQFF.

The genes are TRBV6-6 and TRBJ2-7, with 10 bases identical to TRBD2. The CDR3 consists of 16 residues. Trimming at V came to 2 bases and at J to 6 bases, leaving 10 bases not matched to a gene. Germline V gene lookup returns CDR1 MNHNY and CDR2 SVGAGI (reference sequence). The CDR3 loop reads CASSYSGGGGFGEQYF. DNA for the CDR3: TGTGCCAGCAGTTACAGCGGGGGGGGAGGCTTTGGCGAGCAGTACTTC.

This chain links TRBV5-1 with TRBJ2-3; the match to TRBD2 covers 13 bases. V lost 2 bases to trimming and J lost 3 bases; unmatched junction nucleotides: 15. The CDR3 contains 20 residues. The germline V gene has CDR1 SGHRS and CDR2 YFSETQ. CDR3 sequence (DNA): TGCGCCAGCAGCTTCTTGGGGGAACTAGCGGGAGGGCCACAGACAGATACGCAGTATTTT. Amino acid sequence: CASSFLGELAGGPQTDTQYF.

The CDR3 region is CASSLGGGRGNEQFF. DNA for the CDR3: TGTGCCAGCAGCTTAGGGGGCGGGAGAGGGAATGAGCAGTTCTTC. V is TRBV7-6 and J is TRBJ2-1; 7 bases line up with TRBD2. V was clipped by 1 base and J by 7 bases; unmatched bases: 7. This CDR3 contains 15 residues. Germline lookup yields CDR1 SGHVS and CDR2 FNYEAQ.

The rearrangement links TRBV7-9 to TRBJ2-7, with 8 bases identical to TRBD1. Germline assignment: CDR1 SEHNR and CDR2 FQNEAQ (reference sequence). The V segment lost 6 bases and the J segment 1 base; nucleotides outside the gene matches: 5. The CDR3 is made up of 14 amino acids. For the CDR3, the DNA is TGTGCCAGCAGTCGGACAGGGATTTCCTACGAGCAGTACTTC. Protein: CASSRTGISYEQYF.

The J gene is TRBJ2-2, the V gene TRBV4-2; 14 bases are shared with TRBD2. CDR1 and CDR2 (germline): LGHNA, YNFKEQ. There are 17 residues in the CDR3. The ends lost 1 base at V and 4 bases at J; junction bases unmatched: 2. The CDR3 is CASSQVGLAGGTGELFF. In DNA, the CDR3 is TGTGCCAGCAGCCAAGTAGGACTAGCGGGGGGCACCGGGGAGCTGTTTTTT.

A single count supports this clone. CDR3: CASSYNREKDTQYF. For the CDR3, the DNA is TGTGCCAGCAGTTACAACCGGGAGAAAGATACGCAGTATTTT. V and J are TRBV6-6 and TRBJ2-3, with TRBD2 as a possible D gene (6 bases). In germline, CDR1 is MNHNY, CDR2 SVGAGI (reference sequence). This CDR3 contains 14 residues. Trimming shortened V by 2 bases and J by 5 bases, and 11 bases separated the two germline ends.

V usage is TRBV5-4 and J usage is TRBJ2-2; 14 positions match TRBD2. The length of the CDR3 is 17 residues. Per germline, CDR1 SGHNT and CDR2 YYREEE (reference sequence). V was pared by 3 bases and J by 1 base, with 2 bases of the junction left unmatched. The chain's CDR3 is CASSWGTSGRNTGELFF. Here the CDR3 DNA reads TGTGCCAGCAGCTGGGGGACTAGCGGGAGGAACACCGGGGAGCTGTTTTTT.

A word on this clone: The sample carries other DNA sequences with the same CDR3. The chain recombines TRBV5-4 with TRBJ1-1; no definite D call. Per germline, CDR1 SGHNT and CDR2 YYREEE (reference sequence). Trimming shortened V by 0 bases and J by 1 base, and 4 bases separated the two germline ends. This CDR3 comprises 13 residues. CDR3 residues: CASSLAGNTEAFF. The DNA of the CDR3 is TGTGCCAGCAGCTTGGCGGGGAACACTGAAGCTTTCTTT.

This sequence joins TRBV5-4 and TRBJ2-7, with D possibly TRBD2 on 6 matching bases. V lost 3 bases and J lost 6, with 10 bases in between. The germline CDR1 and CDR2 sequences are SGHNT and YYREEE (reference sequence). The CDR3 consists of 12 residues. DNA of the CDR3: TGTGCCAGCAGCTCCGGGGGAGGCGAGCAGTACTTC. Protein sequence: CASSSGGGEQYF.

This clone was observed a few times. The chain uses TRBV28 and TRBJ2-1, with 8 bases that match TRBD2. The length of the CDR3 is 18 residues. J lost 9 bases, V lost 1 base, and 17 bases had no gene match. Germline CDR1 MDHEN, CDR2 SYDVKM. CDR3 region: CASSLLSFKREGRGEQFF. CDR3 DNA: TGTGCCAGCAGTTTATTGTCTTTCAAACGGGAGGGCCGAGGTGAGCAGTTCTTC.

The chain uses TRBV9 and TRBJ1-4; D might be TRBD1 (6 bases). Trimming left V 4 bases short and J 8 bases short, with 18 bases between. The CDR3 totals 15 residues. Germline V gene lookup returns CDR1 SGDLS and CDR2 YYNGEE. CDR3 amino acids: CASSQTGTPGEKLFF. The CDR3 bases are TGTGCCAGCAGCCAAACAGGGACCCCCGGGGAAAAACTGTTTTTT.

The genes are TRBV28 and TRBJ2-6, with TRBD1 matching 9 bases. V shed 6 bases and J 1 base; nucleotides not matched to a gene: 7. This CDR3 is 17 amino acids long. CDR1 and CDR2 from the germline V gene are MDHEN and SYDVKM. CDR3 bases: TGTGCCAGCAGAGGGACAGGGAGTCCGTCTGGGGCCAACGTCCTGACTTTC. Its translation is CASRGTGSPSGANVLTF.

CDR3 nucleotide sequence: TGTGCCAGCAGCCAAGAGACAGGGGGCAGCGCTGAAGCTTTCTTT. It is translated as CASSQETGGSAEAFF. The V and J genes are TRBV4-2 and TRBJ1-1; TRBD1 matches 10 bases. Germline assignment: CDR1 LGHNA and CDR2 YNFKEQ. Germline trimming cut 0 bases from V and 6 bases from J; bases unmatched to any gene: 4. The length of the CDR3 is 15 residues.

V and J are TRBV28 and TRBJ2-1; 8 nucleotides line up with TRBD2. This CDR3 spans 16 amino acids. J gave up 8 bases and V 5 bases, and 14 bases lay outside the gene matches. Germline assignment: CDR1 MDHEN and CDR2 SYDVKM. The CDR3 DNA reads TGTGCCAGCAGTCCCCGTAGCGGGAATCGGTTCGATGAGCAGTTCTTC. It is translated as CASSPRSGNRFDEQFF.

This clone occurred a few times. V and J are TRBV6-4 and TRBJ2-1; a possible D gene is TRBD2 (6 bases). CDR3 size: 15 residues. The V and J ends lost 2 bases and 7 bases respectively, with 15 bases between them. The germline V gene encodes CDR1 MRHNA and CDR2 SNTAGT. The CDR3 loop reads CASSDEEGQANEQFF. The CDR3 region has the DNA TGTGCCAGCAGTGACGAGGAGGGCCAGGCGAATGAGCAGTTCTTC.